Presented here are 5 T cell receptor beta chains from one specimen sequenced in a study of cytomegalovirus exposure and HLA in healthy donors (dated by TCRdb to the late 2010s). Libraries came from the immunoSEQ multiplex PCR assay. For the multiplex PCR, a mixture combining 60 forward primers for TCR Vbeta segments and 13 reverse primers for TCR Jbeta segments was used. Entries here come from immuneACCESS through TCRdb and include only in-frame sequences with V and J called. Some clones fail to appear in such tables; in the studies checked, an unresolved V gene covers under half of the shortfall, and the cause of the remainder is unknown. For this sample the table gives about 170,000 clones, of which around 80% were detected only once. The ten largest clones take up under 6% of the sample. Sequencing used PBMCs. The receptors shown here come from a woman between 50 and 59 years old in good health and CMV-seropositive.

The CDR3 is CASSLSGKTNEKLFF. CDR3 DNA: TGTGCCAGCAGCCTATCAGGGAAAACTAATGAAAAACTGTTTTTT. The chain links TRBV4-2 to TRBJ1-4; D is perhaps TRBD1 (5 bases). Germline V lookup: CDR1 LGHNA, CDR2 YNFKEQ. Trimming pared 4 bases from V and 1 base from J, leaving 10 bases between. This CDR3 comprises 15 residues.

The V call is TRBV5-1, the J call TRBJ2-5, with 9 bases lining up with TRBD1. This CDR3 has 16 residues. Germline assignment: CDR1 SGHRS and CDR2 YFSETQ. Losses at the gene ends were 0 bases for V and 5 bases for J; bases not matched to a gene: 8. Here the CDR3 reads CASSLGGTGLGETQYF. The CDR3 DNA reads as TGCGCCAGCAGCTTGGGTGGGACAGGGCTGGGGGAGACCCAGTACTTC.

The rearrangement uses TRBV10-3 and TRBJ1-2; TRBD1 agrees at 8 bases. The V gene end was trimmed by 7 bases and the J gene end by 5 bases; junction bases not matched to a gene: 9. The CDR3 length is 14 residues. Germline lookup yields CDR1 ENHRY and CDR2 SYGVKD. The CDR3 sequence: CAITEGQGGYGYTF. The CDR3 DNA is TGTGCCATCACTGAAGGACAGGGAGGGTATGGCTACACCTTC.

This rearrangement joins TRBV7-2 to TRBJ2-7; 9 bases match TRBD2. The J segment lost 4 bases and the V segment lost 10 bases, leaving 14 bases of the junction unmatched. CDR1 SGHTA and CDR2 FQGNSA come from the germline V gene. The length of the CDR3 is 15 residues. CDR3 sequence (DNA): TGTGCCACGACGACTGCTAGCGGGACCCCTTACGAGCAGTACTTC. This encodes CATTTASGTPYEQYF.

The CDR3 loop reads CASSLGGGADGELFF. In DNA, the CDR3 is TGTGCCAGCAGCCTAGGCGGGGGGGCCGACGGGGAGCTGTTTTTT. The V gene is TRBV7-3, the J gene TRBJ2-2, with 9 bases that match TRBD2. V lost 5 bases to trimming and J lost 7 bases; unmatched junction nucleotides: 8. The CDR3 is made up of 15 amino acids. Per germline, CDR1 SGHTA and CDR2 FQGTGA.